The next 3 T cell receptor beta chains were all read from a single sample in a study of T cells in Graves' hyperthyroidism and ophthalmopathy. It was RNA transcripts that yielded the amplified TCR beta CDR3 regions. The TCR CDR3 was amplified in a first-round RT-PCR using the HTBI primer set. TCRdb fed the multiplex PCR reads into MiXCR, producing one record per CDR3 protein. The repertoire holds 550,000 to 800,000 distinct CDR3 sequences, with roughly 17% as singletons. Source material: blood. These receptors all come from a man in his fifties or sixties with Graves' hyperthyroidism.

This clonotype occurred a few times. V gene TRBV5-6 combines with J gene TRBJ1-4; D might be TRBD1 (6 bases). The ends were cut back, 0 bases at V and 7 bases at J, with 13 bases in the middle. The CDR3 runs 15 residues. Germline lookup yields CDR1 SGHDT and CDR2 YYEEEE. The CDR3 spells CASSLVSGGPEKLFF. The CDR3 DNA sequence: TGTGCCAGCAGCTTGGTCTCCGGGGGGCCTGAAAAACTGTTTTTT.

This clonotype was counted at least ten times. The chain has TRBV28 and TRBJ2-7; 11 bases are a match to TRBD2. The CDR3 runs to 16 residues. Germline V CDR1 and CDR2: MDHEN, SYDVKM. Losses at the gene ends were 7 bases for V and 0 bases for J; bases not matched to a gene: 8. The CDR3 reads CASKSLAGDDSYEQYF. In DNA, the CDR3 is TGTGCCAGCAAATCACTAGCGGGAGACGACTCCTACGAGCAGTACTTC.

This clonotype was counted at least ten times. The chain joins TRBV28 to TRBJ1-1, with D tentatively TRBD1 (6 bases). The germline V gene has CDR1 MDHEN and CDR2 SYDVKM. Trimming shortened V by 6 bases and J by 0 bases, and 11 bases separated the two germline ends. This CDR3 has 14 residues. CDR3 in amino acids: CASRQGGMNTEAFF. CDR3 bases: TGTGCCAGCAGACAAGGGGGGATGAACACTGAAGCTTTCTTT.